This T cell receptor beta chain was sequenced during a study of control samples from healthy donors and cancer patients. Assay used: immunoSEQ multiplex PCR; TCRdb lists only in-frame clones, some missing. The table includes 390,000 or so clones, 90% detected once. The TCR sequence derives from a man aged 35 to 55 with head and neck cancer. The specimen was PBMCs.

CDR3 sequence reads: CASSPSVRERGEQFF. The CDR3 region has the DNA TGTGCCAGCAGCCCGAGTGTGCGGGAGAGGGGTGAGCAGTTCTTC. V is TRBV3-1 (or the pseudogene TRBV3-2) and J is TRBJ2-1; 7 bases map to TRBD2. Trimming at V came to 4 bases and at J to 9 bases, leaving 12 bases not matched to a gene. This CDR3 region has 15 residues. Germline CDR1 is LGHDT and CDR2 is YNNKEL (reference sequence).